This TCR beta chain appears in the sequencing data of a study of blood T cell repertoires in COVID-19. TCRdb's table, derived via immunoSEQ multiplex PCR, lists solely in-frame clones and lacks some. Of 80,000 to 100,000 clones listed, about 80% are singletons. This TCR came from an older man with active or convalescent COVID-19. Source material: peripheral blood.

CDR3 in amino acids: CATRGPNEKLFF. Written as DNA, the CDR3 is TGTGCCACCAGGGGGCCCAATGAAAAACTGTTTTTT. This chain connects TRBV2 to TRBJ1-4, with 8 bases that match TRBD1. Per germline, CDR1 SNHLY and CDR2 FYNNEI. Trimming at V came to 10 bases and at J to 5 bases, leaving 3 bases not matched to a gene. The CDR3 is made up of 12 amino acids. The full variable domain, completed using reference TRBV2 and TRBJ1-4, is EPEVTQTPSHQVTQMGQEVILRCVPISNHLYFYWYRQILGQKVEFLVSFYNNEISEKSEIFDDQFSVERPDGSNFTLKIRSTKLEDSAMYFCATRGPNEKLFFGSGTQLSVL.